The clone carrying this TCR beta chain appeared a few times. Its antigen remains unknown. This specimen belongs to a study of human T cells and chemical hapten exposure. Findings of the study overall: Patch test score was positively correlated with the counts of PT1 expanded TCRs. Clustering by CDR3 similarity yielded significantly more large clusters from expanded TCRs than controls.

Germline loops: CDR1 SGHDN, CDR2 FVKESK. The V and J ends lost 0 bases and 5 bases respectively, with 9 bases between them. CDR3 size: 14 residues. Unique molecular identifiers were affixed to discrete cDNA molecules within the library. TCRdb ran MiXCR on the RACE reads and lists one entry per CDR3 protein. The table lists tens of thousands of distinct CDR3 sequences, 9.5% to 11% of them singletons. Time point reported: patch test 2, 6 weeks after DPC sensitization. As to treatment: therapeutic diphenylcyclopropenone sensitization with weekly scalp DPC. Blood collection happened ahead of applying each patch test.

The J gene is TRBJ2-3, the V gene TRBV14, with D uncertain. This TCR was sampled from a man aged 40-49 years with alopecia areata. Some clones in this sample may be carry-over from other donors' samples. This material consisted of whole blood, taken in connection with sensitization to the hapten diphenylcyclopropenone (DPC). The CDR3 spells CASSQEGWGDTQYF. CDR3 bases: TGTGCCAGCAGCCAAGAGGGTTGGGGAGATACGCAGTATTTT. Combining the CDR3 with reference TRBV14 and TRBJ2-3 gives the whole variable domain EAGVTQFPSHSVIEKGQTVTLRCDPISGHDNLYWYRRVMGKEIKFLLHFVKESKQDESGMPNNRFLAERTGGTYSTLKVQPAELEDSGVYFCASSQEGWGDTQYFGPGTRLTVL.